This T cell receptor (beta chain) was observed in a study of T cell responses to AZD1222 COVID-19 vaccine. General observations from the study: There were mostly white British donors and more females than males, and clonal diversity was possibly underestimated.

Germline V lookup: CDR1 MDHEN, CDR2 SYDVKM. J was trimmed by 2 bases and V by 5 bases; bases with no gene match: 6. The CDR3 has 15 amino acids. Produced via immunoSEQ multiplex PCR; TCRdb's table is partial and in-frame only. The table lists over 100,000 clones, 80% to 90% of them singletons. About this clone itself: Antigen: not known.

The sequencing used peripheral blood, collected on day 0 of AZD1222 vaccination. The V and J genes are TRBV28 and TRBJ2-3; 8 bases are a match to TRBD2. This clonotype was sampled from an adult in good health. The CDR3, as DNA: TGTGCCAGCAGTAGGACGGGAGGGCCCACAGATACGCAGTATTTT. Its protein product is CASSRTGGPTDTQYF.